These T cell receptor beta chains were read from a single sample in a study of shared clonotypes between healthy human individuals. The repertoire was sequenced with immunoSEQ multiplex PCR; TCRdb's copy has only in-frame clones and lacks some. The sample consists of about 2.1 million clones, around 95% of them appearing once. Sequencing used naive CD8+ T cells from PBMCs. The receptors derive from a man between 18 and 35 years old in good health. Some clones in this sample may be carry-over from other donors' samples. The CDR3 runs from the conserved cysteine through the conserved F or W. The order of the fields is CDR3 length, J gene, V gene, CDR3 protein.

14 TRBJ1-1 TRBV27 CASSLGSPKTEAFF
17 TRBJ2-1 TRBV23-1 CASSQTAGVLPYNEQFF
15 TRBJ2-7 TRBV19 CASSIGPVKFYEQYF
15 TRBJ2-3 TRBV30 CAWSSRGFSTDTQYF
16 TRBJ1-5 TRBV6-1 CASSEWEEGGNQPQHF
14 TRBJ2-3 TRBV29-1 CSVVGADSTDTQYF
12 TRBJ1-2 TRBV7-9 CASSLSSYGYTF
14 TRBJ2-3 TRBV28 CASSPRGVLDTQYF
13 TRBJ1-2 TRBV28 CASSLRGFYGYTF
10 TRBJ2-7 TRBV2 CASTIGEQYF
15 TRBJ2-1 TRBV9 CASSASGRGDNEQFF
15 TRBJ2-6 TRBV5-8 CASSLVASGANVLTF